The next 32 T cell receptor beta chains were all read from a single sample in a study of OX40 agonist ivuxolimab in advanced cancers. The data were produced by immunoSEQ multiplex PCR, yet TCRdb's version contains in-frame clones alone and is incomplete. The sample gives 100,000 to 120,000 clones, approximately 89% of which show up once; approximately 0.63% is in the top ten. This specimen consisted of CD4+ or CD8+ T cells sorted from blood, obtained in a trial of the OX40 agonist ivuxolimab. These receptors were taken from an adult with an advanced solid tumor such as melanoma, head and neck, liver or kidney cancer.

V gene TRBV5-1 combines with J gene TRBJ2-7, with 7 positions matching TRBD1. Trimming removed 3 bases from V and 3 bases from J; junction bases left unmatched: 6. Germline CDR1 is SGHRS and CDR2 is YFSETQ. The length of the CDR3 is 14 residues. Written as DNA, the CDR3 is TGCGCCAGCAGCTCCCTGGCAGGGGGCTACGAGCAGTACTTC. It yields the protein CASSSLAGGYEQYF.

This clone was counted between two and nine times. The chain recombines TRBV30 with TRBJ2-2; D unresolved. In germline, CDR1 is GTSNPN, CDR2 SVGIG (reference sequence). This CDR3 spans 16 amino acids. V dropped 0 bases and J dropped 0 bases, with 11 bases sitting between them. CDR3 sequence reads: CAWSVNSLANTGELFF. The CDR3 bases are TGTGCCTGGAGTGTAAACTCTCTTGCGAACACCGGGGAGCTGTTTTTT. Full variable domain (outside the CDR3, taken from reference TRBV30 and TRBJ2-2): SQTIHQWPATLVQPVGSPLSLECTVEGTSNPNLYWYRQAAGRGLQLLFYSVGIGQISSEVPQNLSASRPQDRQFILSSKKLLLSDSGFYLCAWSVNSLANTGELFFGEGSRLTVL.

This rearrangement joins TRBV19 to TRBJ2-1, with D maybe TRBD2 (6 bases). There are 14 residues in the CDR3. Germline values: CDR1 LNHDA, CDR2 SQIVND (reference sequence). Trimming left V 7 bases short and J 0 bases short, with 10 bases between. The CDR3 region is CASTPSVSYNEQFF. CDR3 sequence (DNA): TGTGCCAGTACTCCTAGCGTCTCCTACAATGAGCAGTTCTTC.

The chain joins TRBV6-1 to TRBJ2-7; 9 bases agree with TRBD1. J was trimmed by 2 bases and V by 4 bases; bases with no gene match: 6. The CDR3 covers 15 residues. Germline V gene lookup returns CDR1 MNHNS and CDR2 SASEGT. CDR3 sequence reads: CASSGRGTGTYEQYF. In DNA form, the CDR3 reads TGTGCCAGCAGTGGCAGAGGGACAGGGACCTACGAGCAGTACTTC.

The chain couples TRBV19 to TRBJ2-1; 7 bases are shared with TRBD1. CDR1 LNHDA and CDR2 SQIVND come from the germline V gene (reference sequence). The CDR3 runs 15 residues. J was trimmed by 4 bases and V by 6 bases; bases with no gene match: 9. The CDR3 DNA is TGTGCCAGTAGCATCATGACAGGGTTATACAATGAGCAGTTCTTC. Translation: CASSIMTGLYNEQFF.

This clone was recorded once. V and J are TRBV2 and TRBJ2-2; tentatively, D is TRBD1 (5 bases). V shed 2 bases and J shed 3 bases, with 7 bases lying between them. From germline, CDR1 is SNHLY and CDR2 FYNNEI. The CDR3 is made up of 14 amino acids. The DNA of the CDR3 is TGTGCCAGCAGTGAACAGGGATACACCGGGGAGCTGTTTTTT. It encodes CASSEQGYTGELFF.

V is TRBV9 and J is TRBJ2-2; 13 bases are shared with TRBD2. The CDR3 extends over 17 amino acids. V trimming: 4 bases; J trimming: 4 bases; junction bases outside the gene matches: 7. Germline assignment: CDR1 SGDLS and CDR2 YYNGEE. CDR3 bases: TGTGCCAGCAGCTCCGGACTAGCGGGAGCTGGCACCGGGGAGCTGTTTTTT. This sequence encodes CASSSGLAGAGTGELFF.

V and J are TRBV18 and TRBJ2-7, with D perhaps matching TRBD1 or TRBD2 (5 bases each). This CDR3 region has 13 residues. The germline V gene has CDR1 KGHSH and CDR2 LQKENI. The germline V and J ends were trimmed by 5 bases and 3 bases, with 11 bases remaining between them. DNA of the CDR3: TGTGCCAGCTCATCTCCGGGGCGCTACGAGCAGTACTTC. It yields the protein CASSSPGRYEQYF. The full variable domain, rest sourced from reference TRBV18 and TRBJ2-7, is NAGVMQNPRHLVRRRGQEARLRCSPMKGHSHVYWYRQLPEEGLKFMVYLQKENIIDESGMPKERFSAEFPKEGPSILRIQQVVRGDSAAYFCASSSPGRYEQYFGPGTRLTVT.

The J gene is TRBJ2-7, the V gene TRBV5-1; 7 bases line up with TRBD2. The germline V gene encodes CDR1 SGHRS and CDR2 YFSETQ. Trimming took 0 bases from V and 3 from J; bases not matched to a gene: 6. The CDR3 consists of 15 residues. The CDR3 bases are TGCGCCAGCAGCTTGGACGCGGGAGCAAGCTACGAGCAGTACTTC. Protein: CASSLDAGASYEQYF.

V usage is TRBV19 and J usage is TRBJ2-1, with 9 bases that match TRBD2. The CDR3 consists of 14 residues. V lost 5 bases and J lost 9; bases outside the gene matches: 8. The germline gives CDR1 LNHDA, CDR2 SQIVND (reference sequence). As DNA, the CDR3 is TGTGCCAGTAGTTTCCAGCGGGGGGAGGTTGAGCAGTTCTTC. Translation: CASSFQRGEVEQFF.

The genes are TRBV27 and TRBJ1-2; no definite D call. V gave up 3 bases and J gave up 4 bases, with 12 bases separating them. Germline-derived CDR1 and CDR2 are MNHEY and SMNVEV (reference sequence). This CDR3 has 14 amino acids. The CDR3 loop reads CASSFTAGLYGYTF. CDR3 nucleotides: TGTGCCAGCAGTTTCACTGCAGGTCTCTATGGCTACACCTTC.

V is TRBV5-5 and J is TRBJ2-1, with 7 bases fitting TRBD2. The germline CDR1 and CDR2 sequences are SGHKS and YYEKEE (reference sequence). Germline trimming cut 0 bases from V and 9 bases from J; bases unmatched to any gene: 9. The CDR3 spans 15 residues. CDR3 sequence reads: CASSLEGLGTSEQFF. The CDR3 bases are TGTGCCAGCAGCTTGGAAGGACTAGGGACCAGTGAGCAGTTCTTC.

This clone was detected once. The gene calls are TRBV18 and TRBJ2-7; D may be TRBD1 (5 bases). The CDR3 covers 15 residues. Germline CDR1 is KGHSH and CDR2 is LQKENI. Trimming took off 3 bases at V and 3 bases at J, with 15 bases between the two ends. This CDR3 is CASSPSTTGNYEQYF. The CDR3 DNA reads as TGTGCCAGCTCACCTTCGACCACAGGAAACTACGAGCAGTACTTC.

The chain carries TRBV5-4 and TRBJ1-6; D is undetermined. CDR3 length equals 15 residues. Germline-derived CDR1 and CDR2 are SGHNT and YYREEE (reference sequence). Trimming shortened V by 5 bases and J by 6 bases, and 15 bases separated the two germline ends. CDR3 in amino acids: CASSTEVHSNSPLHF. Written as DNA, the CDR3 is TGTGCCAGCAGTACAGAGGTACACAGTAATTCACCCCTCCACTTT.

With regard to this clone: Other DNA sequences of this sample code for an identical CDR3. The gene calls are TRBV5-5 and TRBJ1-2, with TRBD1 matching 9 bases. The CDR3 is 14 amino acids. Germline V gene lookup returns CDR1 SGHKS and CDR2 YYEKEE (reference sequence). After removal of 0 bases from V and 8 bases from J, the junction contained 5 bases not matched to a gene. CDR3 protein: CASSLAQGAGGYTF. The CDR3 DNA reads TGTGCCAGCAGCTTGGCACAGGGGGCTGGGGGCTACACCTTC. The full variable domain, completed using reference TRBV5-5 and TRBJ1-2, is DAGVTQSPTHLIKTRGQQVTLRCSPISGHKSVSWYQQVLGQGPQFIFQYYEKEERGRGNFPDRFSARQFPNYSSELNVNALLLGDSALYLCASSLAQGAGGYTFGSGTRLTVV.

V usage is TRBV7-8 and J usage is TRBJ1-3; D is uncertain. CDR3 length: 12 residues. CDR1 SGHVS and CDR2 FQNEAQ come from the germline V gene. V was trimmed by 4 bases and J by 2 bases, leaving 3 bases between them. Here the CDR3 reads CASSSPGNTIYF. CDR3 in DNA: TGTGCCAGCAGCTCCCCTGGAAACACCATATATTTT.

V and J are TRBV30 and TRBJ2-5, with no clear D. V was pared by 1 base and J by 3 bases, with 9 bases between. This CDR3 contains 13 residues. The V gene's germline CDR1 is GTSNPN and CDR2 SVGIG (reference sequence). In DNA, the CDR3 is TGTGCCTGGAGTGATTTAGGGAAAGAGACCCAGTACTTC. Translating gives CAWSDLGKETQYF.

The chain carries TRBV5-1 and TRBJ2-3, with TRBD1 matching over 7 bases. Germline lookup yields CDR1 SGHRS and CDR2 YFSETQ. After removal of 4 bases from V and 1 base from J, the junction contained 9 bases not matched to a gene. The CDR3 sequence is 16 residues long. The CDR3, as DNA: TGCGCCAGCAGCCAGGGTACAGGGGAAGGCACAGATACGCAGTATTTT. It codes for CASSQGTGEGTDTQYF.

J is TRBJ2-7 and V is TRBV6-5; D may be TRBD1 or TRBD2 (5 bases each). Trimming took off 4 bases at V and 3 bases at J, with 16 bases between the two ends. Germline V gives CDR1 MNHEY, CDR2 SVGAGI. The CDR3 runs to 15 residues. CDR3 coding DNA: TGTGCCAGCAGTTCAGAGGGGTCGATGGTCTACGAGCAGTACTTC. It specifies CASSSEGSMVYEQYF.

V and J are TRBV5-6 and TRBJ2-7, with D maybe TRBD1 (6 bases). The CDR3 loop spans 13 amino acids. With 4 bases removed from V and 6 bases from J, the gap between germline ends came to 14 bases. The germline gives CDR1 SGHDT, CDR2 YYEEEE. CDR3 sequence (DNA): TGTGCCAGCAGCCCCGTGGGGGCCTCCGAGCAGTACTTC. Protein product: CASSPVGASEQYF. The whole variable domain, filled in from reference TRBV5-6 and TRBJ2-7, reads DAGVTQSPTHLIKTRGQQVTLRCSPKSGHDTVSWYQQALGQGPQFIFQYYEEEERQRGNFPDRFSGHQFPNYSSELNVNALLLGDSALYLCASSPVGASEQYFGPGTRLTVT.

This sequence joins TRBV7-6 and TRBJ2-2; D is unresolved. The V end was cut by 2 bases, the J end by 1 base, with 8 bases between. Germline V gene sequence: CDR1 SGHVS, CDR2 FNYEAQ. There are 15 residues in the CDR3. CDR3 amino acids: CASSLRPQNTGELFF. The CDR3 DNA sequence: TGTGCCAGCAGCTTAAGGCCACAGAACACCGGGGAGCTGTTTTTT.

The gene calls are TRBV6-5 and TRBJ2-3; 9 bases agree with TRBD1. This CDR3 is 14 amino acids long. V dropped 4 bases and J dropped 3; count of bases not matched to a gene: 2. Germline V lookup: CDR1 MNHEY, CDR2 SVGAGI. DNA of the CDR3: TGTGCCAGCAGTTGGGGGACAGGGACAGATACGCAGTATTTT. As protein: CASSWGTGTDTQYF.

V gene TRBV9 combines with J gene TRBJ1-2; the D gene is possibly TRBD1 (5 bases). The CDR3 is 14 amino acids. Deletions cut 0 bases from V and 6 bases from J, with 12 bases between. Germline loops: CDR1 SGDLS, CDR2 YYNGEE. The CDR3 spells CASSVGSWGDGYTF. The CDR3 DNA reads TGTGCCAGCAGCGTAGGCTCCTGGGGGGATGGCTACACCTTC. The whole variable domain, remainder taken from reference TRBV9 and TRBJ1-2, is DSGVTQTPKHLITATGQRVTLRCSPRSGDLSVYWYQQSLDQGLQFLIQYYNGEERAKGNILERFSAQQFPDLHSELNLSSLELGDSALYFCASSVGSWGDGYTFGSGTRLTVV.

In regard to this clone: The sample holds other DNA sequences that translate to the same CDR3. J is TRBJ2-3 and V is TRBV4-1, with TRBD2 matching 8 bases. V lost 0 bases to trimming and J lost 9 bases; unmatched junction nucleotides: 17. In germline, CDR1 is MGHRA, CDR2 YSYEKL. The CDR3 runs to 18 residues. The chain's CDR3 is CASSQDYGSGNFVGTQYF. The CDR3 coding sequence is TGCGCCAGCAGCCAAGACTATGGTAGCGGGAATTTTGTGGGCACGCAGTATTTT.

This sequence joins TRBV7-2 and TRBJ1-4; tentative D call: TRBD1 (6 bases). V lost 0 bases, J lost 2 bases, and 7 bases lay in between. Per germline, CDR1 SGHTA and CDR2 FQGNSA. The CDR3 runs 15 residues. CDR3 nucleotide sequence: TGTGCCAGCAGCTTAGCGAGGGGGACTAATGAAAAACTGTTTTTT. It translates to CASSLARGTNEKLFF.

The gene calls are TRBV6-6 and TRBJ2-2, with D possibly matching TRBD1 (6 bases). V shed 6 bases and J shed 1 base, with 15 bases lying between them. The length of the CDR3 is 16 residues. The germline V gene encodes CDR1 MNHNY and CDR2 SVGAGI (reference sequence). The CDR3 spells CASSPRGGLNTGELFF. In nucleotides, the CDR3 is TGTGCCAGCAGCCCCCGTGGGGGCCTGAACACCGGGGAGCTGTTTTTT.

V and J are TRBV5-6 and TRBJ2-7; maybe TRBD2 (6 bases). The germline CDR1 and CDR2 sequences are SGHDT and YYEEEE. The CDR3 is 16 residues long. V was shortened by 4 bases and J by 1 base, with 18 bases between the two germline ends. The CDR3 coding sequence is TGTGCCAGCAGCATTACTACTAGCCGGCAATCCTACGAGCAGTACTTC. This sequence encodes CASSITTSRQSYEQYF.

This clone has just one count. V is TRBV29-1 and J is TRBJ2-3, with 7 bases lining up with TRBD2. Germline loops: CDR1 SQVTM, CDR2 ANQGSEA. J was trimmed by 9 bases and V by 4 bases; bases with no gene match: 10. This CDR3 has 13 amino acids. CDR3 DNA: TGCAGCGTTGGTGAAGCGGGCGGGGGAACGCAGTATTTT. Protein sequence: CSVGEAGGGTQYF.

This clone was detected only a few times. This chain connects TRBV6-1 to TRBJ1-2; 9 bases are a match to TRBD1. With V trimmed by 5 bases and J by 4 bases, 2 bases remained unmatched. The CDR3 is 13 amino acids. Looked up from germline, CDR1 is MNHNS and CDR2 is SASEGT. The CDR3 reads CASSRTGAYGYTF. In DNA, the CDR3 is TGTGCCAGCAGTCGGACAGGGGCCTATGGCTACACCTTC.

The gene calls are TRBV15 and TRBJ2-2; maybe TRBD2 (6 bases). CDR1 and CDR2 (germline): LNHNV, YYDKDF (reference sequence). The V end was cut by 5 bases, the J end by 7 bases, with 20 bases between. CDR3 length equals 16 residues. The chain's CDR3 is CATSDLATKRGGELFF. CDR3 bases: TGTGCCACCAGCGACCTAGCGACGAAAAGGGGCGGGGAGCTGTTTTTT.

The J gene is TRBJ2-1, the V gene TRBV7-9; TRBD1 agrees at 7 bases. The CDR3 sequence is 15 residues long. Germline CDR1 and CDR2: SEHNR and FQNEAQ (reference sequence). The ends lost 3 bases at V and 12 bases at J; junction bases unmatched: 14. DNA of the CDR3: TGTGCCAGCAGCTTGAGGACAGGCCAAGTTTTTGTGCAGTTCTTC. Protein sequence: CASSLRTGQVFVQFF.

CDR3 DNA: TGTGCCAGTAAGCGGAAGGGTGACCAGCCCCAGCATTTT. It encodes CASKRKGDQPQHF. This rearrangement joins TRBV19 to TRBJ1-5; unclear D gene. The CDR3 contains 13 residues. Trimming left V 7 bases short and J 7 bases short, with 14 bases between. Looked up from germline, CDR1 is LNHDA and CDR2 is SQIVND (reference sequence).